One and the same sample provided the 18 T cell receptor beta chains below, sequenced in a study of OX40 agonist ivuxolimab in advanced cancers. TCRdb's copy holds only in-frame clones and misses some; the assay was immunoSEQ multiplex PCR. Among around 66,000 clones listed, 80% to 85% were seen once. The starting material was CD4+ or CD8+ T cells sorted from blood, obtained in a trial of the OX40 agonist ivuxolimab. Receptors were obtained from an adult with an advanced solid tumor such as melanoma, head and neck, liver or kidney cancer.

The chain is built from TRBV18 and TRBJ1-1; D perhaps matches TRBD1 (6 bases). Between the trimmed V and J ends, which lost 6 bases and 5 bases, there was a span of 13 bases. Germline CDR1 is KGHSH and CDR2 is LQKENI. The length of the CDR3 is 13 residues. Written as DNA, the CDR3 is TGTGCCAGCTCGACGGACAGAAATACTGAAGCTTTCTTT. This gives the protein CASSTDRNTEAFF. Drawing the rest from reference TRBV18 and TRBJ1-1, the complete variable domain is NAGVMQNPRHLVRRRGQEARLRCSPMKGHSHVYWYRQLPEEGLKFMVYLQKENIIDESGMPKERFSAEFPKEGPSILRIQQVVRGDSAAYFCASSTDRNTEAFFGQGTRLTVV.

This clone was observed a handful of times. The J gene is TRBJ1-5, the V gene TRBV7-9; 10 bases are a match to TRBD1. From germline, CDR1 is SEHNR and CDR2 FQNEAQ (reference sequence). The CDR3 sequence is 17 residues long. With V trimmed by 5 bases and J by 2 bases, 9 bases remained unmatched. CDR3 sequence reads: CASSLGQGVSGNQPQHF. The CDR3 DNA follows: TGTGCCAGCAGCCTTGGACAGGGGGTATCGGGCAATCAGCCCCAGCATTTT.

The V gene is TRBV19, the J gene TRBJ1-5, with TRBD1 as a possible D gene (5 bases). Germline V gene lookup returns CDR1 LNHDA and CDR2 SQIVND (reference sequence). CDR3 length: 17 residues. V lost 3 bases and J lost 2, with 17 bases in between. In DNA, the CDR3 is TGTGCCAGTAGTATCGAGAAAGGGGTGGCTGGCAATCAGCCCCAGCATTTT. This encodes CASSIEKGVAGNQPQHF.

The chain links TRBV25-1 to TRBJ2-3, with TRBD2 as a possible D gene (5 bases). V shed 2 bases and J shed 2 bases, with 11 bases lying between them. This CDR3 region has 15 residues. The V gene's germline CDR1 is MGHDK and CDR2 SYGVNS. DNA of the CDR3: TGTGCCAGCAGTGAAGGAGGACGGAACACAGATACGCAGTATTTT. Its protein product is CASSEGGRNTDTQYF.

The chain couples TRBV5-6 to TRBJ2-7, with TRBD1 identical over 11 bases. Germline loops: CDR1 SGHDT, CDR2 YYEEEE. With 3 bases clipped from V and 5 bases from J, the junction kept 10 bases outside the gene matches. The CDR3 covers 16 residues. The CDR3 DNA follows: TGTGCCAGCAGCTCCGCTGGACAGGGGGCGGACAACGAGCAGTACTTC. Translated, it gives CASSSAGQGADNEQYF.

J is TRBJ1-1 and V is TRBV5-1; 11 bases align to TRBD1. The J segment lost 8 bases and the V segment lost 5 bases, leaving 8 bases of the junction unmatched. The CDR3 totals 14 residues. CDR1 and CDR2 from the germline V gene are SGHRS and YFSETQ. For the CDR3, the DNA is TGCGCCAGCAGTCGTACGGGACAGGGGGACGAAGCTTTCTTT. Residues: CASSRTGQGDEAFF.

V and J are TRBV19 and TRBJ1-2, with 8 bases fitting TRBD1. The CDR3 has 15 residues. Germline CDR1 reads LNHDA; CDR2 reads SQIVND (reference sequence). With V trimmed by 5 bases and J by 0 bases, 5 bases remained unmatched. The CDR3 region is CASSPKTGANYGYTF. For the CDR3, the DNA is TGTGCCAGTAGTCCGAAGACAGGGGCTAACTATGGCTACACCTTC.

V and J are TRBV7-9 and TRBJ2-5; D perhaps matches TRBD2 (7 bases). Germline assignment: CDR1 SEHNR and CDR2 FQNEAQ (reference sequence). V gave up 7 bases and J gave up 4 bases, with 19 bases separating them. CDR3 length: 15 amino acids. The CDR3 nucleotides read TGTGCCAGCACCCTTAGGGGGGGTTCAGGAGAGACCCAGTACTTC. This gives the protein CASTLRGGSGETQYF.

This chain connects TRBV5-1 to TRBJ2-1; TRBD2 matches 12 bases. Per germline, CDR1 SGHRS and CDR2 YFSETQ. The J segment lost 3 bases and the V segment lost 4 bases, leaving 2 bases of the junction unmatched. This CDR3 spans 15 amino acids. The CDR3 loop reads CASSVTSGGYNEQFF. CDR3 sequence (DNA): TGCGCCAGCAGCGTGACTAGCGGGGGCTACAATGAGCAGTTCTTC.

The chain carries TRBV2 and TRBJ2-5; D gene ambiguous. The CDR3 covers 13 residues. Between the trimmed V and J ends, which lost 2 bases and 3 bases, there was a span of 7 bases. CDR1 SNHLY and CDR2 FYNNEI come from the germline V gene. CDR3 in amino acids: CASSERTKETQYF. The CDR3 DNA sequence: TGTGCCAGCAGTGAACGCACAAAAGAGACCCAGTACTTC.

The rearrangement uses TRBV2 and TRBJ2-2; 8 bases agree with TRBD1. Trimming removed 3 bases from V and 0 bases from J; junction bases left unmatched: 6. The germline CDR1 and CDR2 sequences are SNHLY and FYNNEI. This CDR3 contains 17 residues. Here the CDR3 reads CASSEEATGANTGELFF. CDR3 bases: TGTGCCAGCAGTGAGGAGGCGACAGGGGCGAACACCGGGGAGCTGTTTTTT.

The chain recombines TRBV4-3 with TRBJ2-1; 9 bases align to TRBD2. The CDR3 extends over 16 amino acids. Germline CDR1 LGHNA, CDR2 YSLEER. The trim removed 3 bases at V and 2 bases at J, leaving 5 bases unmatched. The CDR3 bases are TGCGCCAGCAGCCAGGCGACTAGCGGAGCCTACAATGAGCAGTTCTTC. Protein: CASSQATSGAYNEQFF.

This chain links TRBV7-2 with TRBJ1-4, with 7 bases identical to TRBD1. V gave up 1 base and J gave up 8 bases; unmatched junction bases: 10. CDR1 and CDR2 from the germline V gene are SGHTA and FQGNSA. The CDR3 totals 16 residues. CDR3 loop: CASSLGQGVTGEKLFF. Written as DNA, the CDR3 is TGTGCCAGCAGCTTAGGGCAGGGGGTGACAGGGGAAAAACTGTTTTTT.

The J gene is TRBJ2-2, the V gene TRBV28; no clear D gene. The germline gives CDR1 MDHEN, CDR2 SYDVKM. V was trimmed by 8 bases and J by 5 bases, leaving 18 bases between them. The CDR3 is made up of 15 amino acids. The CDR3 is CASSTVSGHTGELFF. The CDR3 DNA follows: TGTGCCAGCTCCACGGTTTCGGGCCATACCGGGGAGCTGTTTTTT.

The chain uses TRBV20-1 and TRBJ2-5; no definite D call. The V and J ends lost 3 bases and 11 bases respectively, with 13 bases between them. This CDR3 is 11 amino acids long. Germline CDR1 and CDR2: DFQATT and SNEGSKA (reference sequence). CDR3 in amino acids: CSARTKLEQYF. DNA for the CDR3: TGCAGTGCTAGGACAAAACTGGAGCAGTACTTC.

J is TRBJ2-7 and V is TRBV19; weak D call: TRBD1 (6 bases). CDR1 is LNHDA and CDR2 is SQIVND in the germline V gene (reference sequence). V dropped 5 bases and J dropped 2 bases, with 16 bases sitting between them. This CDR3 is 15 amino acids long. CDR3 DNA: TGTGCCAGTAGTGTGCGGCAGGGGCCGACCTACGAGCAGTACTTC. Its protein is CASSVRQGPTYEQYF.

The J gene is TRBJ1-2, the V gene TRBV28; unclear D gene. CDR3 length equals 12 residues. Germline assignment: CDR1 MDHEN and CDR2 SYDVKM. Trimming shortened V by 3 bases and J by 6 bases, and 8 bases separated the two germline ends. CDR3 region: CASSFWRDGYTF. In nucleotides, the CDR3 is TGTGCCAGCAGTTTTTGGAGGGATGGCTACACCTTC.

The chain couples TRBV9 to TRBJ1-4, with D possibly TRBD1 on 6 matching bases. This CDR3 region has 16 residues. CDR1 SGDLS and CDR2 YYNGEE come from the germline V gene. The V and J ends lost 3 bases and 7 bases respectively, with 19 bases between them. The CDR3 region is CASSADLIGGAEKLFF. CDR3 DNA: TGTGCCAGCAGCGCCGACCTCATAGGGGGGGCTGAAAAACTGTTTTTT.